Shown below are 6 T cell receptor beta chains from a single sample sequenced in a study of cytomegalovirus exposure and HLA in healthy donors. A multiplex PCR was run with 60 Vbeta primers and 13 Jbeta primers. TCRdb's table, derived via immunoSEQ multiplex PCR, lists solely in-frame clones and lacks some. The sample lists roughly 200,000 clones, over 70% seen once, with 2.9% in the top ten. Specimen: PBMCs. Receptors originate from a male donor in good health and CMV-seronegative.

V is TRBV14 and J is TRBJ1-3; D not resolved. The V gene's germline CDR1 is SGHDN and CDR2 FVKESK. The V and J ends lost 1 base and 5 bases respectively, with 6 bases between them. This CDR3 is built from 13 residues. CDR3 DNA sequence: TGTGCCAGCAGCCAAGGACTCCGAAACACCATATATTTT. Translating gives CASSQGLRNTIYF.

The chain uses TRBV19 and TRBJ2-1; the match to TRBD1 covers 9 bases. Trimming at V came to 1 base and at J to 9 bases, leaving 10 bases not matched to a gene. The CDR3 is made up of 16 amino acids. Germline V gene data show CDR1 as LNHDA and CDR2 as SQIVND (reference sequence). The CDR3 nucleotides read TGTGCCAGTAGTATAGCCTCCGGGACAGGGTTTGTTGAGCAGTTCTTC. Its translation is CASSIASGTGFVEQFF.

This clone was recorded only once. The chain links TRBV7-2 to TRBJ2-7; 8 positions agree with TRBD2. Germline V gives CDR1 SGHTA, CDR2 FQGNSA. This CDR3 is built from 15 residues. The J segment lost 0 bases and the V segment lost 6 bases, leaving 7 bases of the junction unmatched. CDR3 coding DNA: TGTGCCAGCAGTACAGTAGCGGGAAGCTCCTACGAGCAGTACTTC. Its translation is CASSTVAGSSYEQYF.

This clone was detected only once. V is TRBV9 and J is TRBJ2-1; TRBD2 aligns across 10 bases. The CDR3 contains 18 residues. Germline CDR1 and CDR2: SGDLS and YYNGEE. V was clipped by 2 bases and J by 0 bases; unmatched bases: 8. The chain's CDR3 is CASSVQREGRHSYNEQFF. The CDR3 nucleotides are TGTGCCAGCAGCGTCCAGCGGGAGGGCCGTCACTCCTACAATGAGCAGTTCTTC. The whole variable domain, filled in from reference TRBV9 and TRBJ2-1, reads DSGVTQTPKHLITATGQRVTLRCSPRSGDLSVYWYQQSLDQGLQFLIQYYNGEERAKGNILERFSAQQFPDLHSELNLSSLELGDSALYFCASSVQREGRHSYNEQFFGPGTRLTVL.

The chain uses TRBV2 and TRBJ2-4; TRBD2 might be the D (6 bases). Germline CDR1 and CDR2: SNHLY and FYNNEI. CDR3 length: 12 amino acids. V was cut by 11 bases and J by 8 bases, with 16 bases left in between. DNA for the CDR3: TGTGCCGGGGGACTTCCGGGGGACATTCAGTACTTC. It translates to CAGGLPGDIQYF.

V and J are TRBV6-4 and TRBJ1-5, with D unresolved. CDR1 and CDR2 (germline): MRHNA, SNTAGT. This CDR3 contains 13 residues. Deletions cut 5 bases from V and 4 bases from J, with 9 bases between. The CDR3 DNA sequence: TGTGCCAGCAGTTCGACTGTTAATCAGCCCCAGCATTTT. Amino acids: CASSSTVNQPQHF.